This T cell receptor beta chain was obtained from a study of Ad26.COV2.S vaccination and SARS-CoV-2 variants. Study background: Enrolled in COV1001, the donor was in the Ad26.COV2.S trial arm, which received the vaccine. Once or twice, 56 days apart, Ad26.COV2.S was delivered intramuscularly.

Profiled with immunoSEQ multiplex PCR; TCRdb holds only in-frame clones, not every one. The top ten clones hold approximately 1.9% of a sample with roughly 320,000 clones, about 82% of them seen once. CDR1 is SGHNT, CDR2 YYREEE, per germline (reference sequence). This CDR3 is 13 amino acids long. Trimming pared 4 bases from V and 5 bases from J, leaving 10 bases between. Treatment reported: around 19 received Ad26.COV2.S at low or high dose, single or two shots; roughly five received placebo; per-sample allocation not given. Samples analyzed were those drawn on day 63 after the first vaccine or placebo injection.

This material consisted of peripheral blood, taken in a trial of Ad26.COV2.S vaccine versus placebo. The V gene is TRBV5-4, the J gene TRBJ2-1; maybe TRBD1 (5 bases). The receptor was isolated from a person aged 18 to 59 who received the Ad26.COV2.S COVID-19 vaccine or a placebo. The CDR3 here is CASSPTENNEQFF. The CDR3 DNA follows: TGTGCCAGCAGCCCGACAGAGAACAATGAGCAGTTCTTC.